The following is a TCR beta chain sequence with its context. Original processing notes: Amplifying reference gene primers gave estimates of nucleated cell counts. TCRdb's copy holds only in-frame clones and misses some; the assay was immunoSEQ multiplex PCR. V and J calls and clone size follow that table, whereas D and trimming were derived from the DNA. This sample has about 120,000 clones, with approximately 80% found just once. The data derive from a study of blood T cell repertoires in COVID-19. In the study overall: The samples span acute and convalescent COVID-19 from the United States, Italy and Spain. Sample material is recorded as cDNA or gDNA derived from T cells, B-cell-depleted T cells, or PBMCs.

Germline V gene sequence: CDR1 SGHTA, CDR2 FQGTGA. V shed 3 bases and J shed 3 bases, with 11 bases lying between them. The CDR3 runs 14 residues. V and J are TRBV7-3 and TRBJ2-5, with D perhaps TRBD1 (6 bases). Sequencing was performed on peripheral blood. The source is a human donor in a cohort sampled during active COVID-19. CDR3 protein: CASSLRTAEETQYF. The CDR3 DNA reads TGTGCCAGCAGCTTGAGGACAGCCGAAGAGACCCAGTACTTC.